The source of this T cell receptor (beta chain) is a study of blood T cell repertoires in COVID-19. Germline CDR1 MDHEN, CDR2 SYDVKM. Trimming left V 7 bases short and J 4 bases short, with 22 bases between. The CDR3 extends over 16 amino acids. Profiled with immunoSEQ multiplex PCR; TCRdb holds only in-frame clones, not every one. The data contain under 200,000 clones, around 82% of them singletons. The clonotype comes from a human donor with acute or convalescent COVID-19. The donor label of this sample is uncertain. The J gene is TRBJ1-2, the V gene TRBV28, with D possibly TRBD1 on 6 matching bases. Sequenced sample: peripheral blood. The DNA of the CDR3 is TGTGCCAGCACCCCCGGTGGGGGGGCGCCAAGCTATGGCTACACCTTC. Translating gives CASTPGGGAPSYGYTF.